This entry lists 7 T cell receptor beta chains sequenced from one sample in a study of blood T cells in healthy people across ages. The authors ran a second PCR of 7 to 11 cycles using a sample-barcoded 5' primer and a J-beta primer mix. Each CDR3 protein is one row after TCRdb ran MiXCR on the 5' RACE reads. Of fewer than 900,000 distinct CDR3 sequences in the sample, roughly 43% were seen once. Sequenced input: blood. The receptor set was obtained from a woman aged 55-69 years in good health.

The chain employs TRBV27 and TRBJ2-5; tentative D call: TRBD1 (6 bases). CDR3 length equals 13 residues. CDR1 MNHEY and CDR2 SMNVEV come from the germline V gene (reference sequence). Deletions cut 5 bases from V and 5 bases from J, with 12 bases between. The CDR3 here is CASSVQGRETQYF. The CDR3 DNA is TGTGCCAGCAGTGTACAGGGAAGGGAGACCCAGTACTTC.

The genes are TRBV4-1 and TRBJ2-1; 7 bases are shared with TRBD2. Germline loops: CDR1 MGHRA, CDR2 YSYEKL. V trimming: 4 bases; J trimming: 7 bases; junction bases outside the gene matches: 16. CDR3 length: 17 amino acids. The CDR3 DNA is TGCGCCAGCAGCCTCTCGACTAGTTGGGAGGGAGGGAATGAGCAGTTCTTC. Amino acids: CASSLSTSWEGGNEQFF.

This clonotype was observed a handful of times. The chain couples TRBV29-1 to TRBJ2-3; the match to TRBD2 covers 8 bases. Per germline, CDR1 SQVTM and CDR2 ANQGSEA. With 5 bases clipped from V and 4 bases from J, the junction kept 11 bases outside the gene matches. This CDR3 contains 15 residues. The CDR3: CSVSNSLAVSDTQYF. CDR3 sequence (DNA): TGCAGCGTTTCCAACTCACTAGCGGTGTCAGATACGCAGTATTTT.

This clonotype was found a few times. This chain joins TRBV29-1 and TRBJ1-1, with a tentative D call TRBD1 (6 bases). Germline CDR1 SQVTM, CDR2 ANQGSEA. V dropped 5 bases and J dropped 4 bases, with 17 bases sitting between them. This CDR3 contains 14 residues. This chain's CDR3 is CSVHLAGAGTEAFF. CDR3 sequence (DNA): TGCAGCGTTCACCTCGCAGGGGCAGGCACTGAAGCTTTCTTT.

The chain couples TRBV9 to TRBJ2-1, with D possibly being TRBD2 (6 bases). The CDR3 has 15 residues. Trimming removed 0 bases from V and 3 bases from J, with 10 bases in between. Germline V gene lookup returns CDR1 SGDLS and CDR2 YYNGEE. The CDR3 nucleotides read TGTGCCAGCAGCGTAGCTAGCGCGGGCTACAATGAGCAGTTCTTC. Protein product: CASSVASAGYNEQFF.

This clonotype was seen repeatedly, ten times or more. The chain joins TRBV10-3 to TRBJ1-2; 7 bases map to TRBD1. The J segment lost 8 bases and the V segment lost 1 base, leaving 7 bases of the junction unmatched. Germline V lookup: CDR1 ENHRY, CDR2 SYGVKD. The CDR3 loop spans 14 amino acids. CDR3 sequence reads: CAISEFTGTDGYTF. The CDR3 DNA reads TGTGCCATCAGTGAGTTTACCGGGACAGACGGCTACACCTTC.

V gene TRBV4-1 combines with J gene TRBJ2-5; D might be TRBD2 (6 bases). The assigned J gene may be wrong: the sequence end matches TRBJ2-7 better. CDR3 size: 16 residues. Germline V gene data show CDR1 as MGHRA and CDR2 as YSYEKL. The CDR3 here is CASSRLGTEPFYEQYF. The CDR3 region has the DNA TGCGCCAGCAGCCGACTAGGGACGGAGCCATTTTACGAGCAGTACTTC.